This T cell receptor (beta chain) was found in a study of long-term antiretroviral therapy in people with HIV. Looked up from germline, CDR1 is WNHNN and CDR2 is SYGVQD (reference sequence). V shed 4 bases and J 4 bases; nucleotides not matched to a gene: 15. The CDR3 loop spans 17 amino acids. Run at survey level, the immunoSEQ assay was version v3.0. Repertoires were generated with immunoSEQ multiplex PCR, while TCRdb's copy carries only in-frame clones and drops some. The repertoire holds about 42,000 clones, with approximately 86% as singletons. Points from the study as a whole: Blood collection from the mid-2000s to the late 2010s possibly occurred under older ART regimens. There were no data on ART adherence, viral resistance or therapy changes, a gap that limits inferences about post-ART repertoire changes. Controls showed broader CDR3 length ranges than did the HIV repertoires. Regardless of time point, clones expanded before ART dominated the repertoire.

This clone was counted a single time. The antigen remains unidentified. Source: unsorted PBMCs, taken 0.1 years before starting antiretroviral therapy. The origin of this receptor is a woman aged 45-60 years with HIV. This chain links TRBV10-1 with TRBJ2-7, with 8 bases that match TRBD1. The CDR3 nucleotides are TGCGCCAGCAGTGCCAAATCCAGGGGGCCAGCGAGGTACGAGCAGTACTTC. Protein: CASSAKSRGPARYEQYF.